Each of the 6 T cell receptor beta chains below was sequenced from the same sample in a study of T cell clones after liver transplantation. TCRdb's copy holds only in-frame clones and misses some; the assay was immunoSEQ multiplex PCR. Of 65,000 to 95,000 clones listed, about four fifths are singletons. The specimen comprised CD4+ T cells from blood, sampled before liver transplant. Receptor source: a human donor who received a liver transplant.

This clone came up a few times. This chain links TRBV29-1 with TRBJ2-3; D possibly corresponds to TRBD2 (5 bases). Germline V gene sequence: CDR1 SQVTM, CDR2 ANQGSEA. V dropped 1 base and J dropped 2 bases, with 13 bases sitting between them. The CDR3 contains 15 residues. The CDR3 bases are TGCAGCGTTGAAGGGACTTCTCGGTCCACAGATACGCAGTATTTT. Amino acids: CSVEGTSRSTDTQYF.

In this sample, this clone turned up a few times. This chain uses TRBV7-9 with TRBJ2-7; 10 bases map to TRBD1. CDR1 is SEHNR and CDR2 is FQNEAQ in the germline V gene (reference sequence). V was clipped by 4 bases and J by 2 bases; unmatched bases: 8. The CDR3 has 16 amino acids. CDR3 region: CASSYIRTGGTYEQYF. Written as DNA, the CDR3 is TGTGCCAGCAGCTATATACGGACAGGGGGTACCTACGAGCAGTACTTC.

The DNA for the CDR3 is TGTGCCAGCTCACCGTTGATCTCTGAAGCTTTCTTT. It is translated as CASSPLISEAFF. This chain connects TRBV18 to TRBJ1-1; no definite D call. V dropped 3 bases and J dropped 6 bases, with 8 bases sitting between them. The germline V gene has CDR1 KGHSH and CDR2 LQKENI. CDR3 size: 12 residues.

This clone was seen just once. DNA of the CDR3: TGCGCCAGCAGCCAAGATTGGAGGACCTACAATGAGCAGTTCTTC. Protein product: CASSQDWRTYNEQFF. The chain carries TRBV4-3 and TRBJ2-1, with a tentative D call TRBD2 (5 bases). Germline assignment: CDR1 LGHNA and CDR2 YSLEER. The CDR3 is 15 residues long. V lost 0 bases to trimming and J lost 2 bases, with 8 bases between them.

This clone was detected a few times. The chain combines TRBV11-2 with TRBJ1-1, with D hard to call. V gave up 4 bases and J gave up 4 bases, with 16 bases separating them. The CDR3 is 15 amino acids. Germline V gene data show CDR1 as SGHAT and CDR2 as FQNNGV. The CDR3 coding sequence is TGTGCCAGCAGCTCCAGATATCGGGGTCTCACTGAAGCTTTCTTT. Amino acids: CASSSRYRGLTEAFF.

V and J are TRBV6-6 and TRBJ1-2; no reliable D call. V lost 7 bases and J 2 bases, leaving 20 bases between the germline ends. Per the germline V gene, CDR1 is MNHNY and CDR2 is SVGAGI (reference sequence). The CDR3 is 16 amino acids. DNA for the CDR3: TGTGCCAGCACTTCCTCTTCGGGGTTTGTGAACTATGGCTACACCTTC. This codes for CASTSSSGFVNYGYTF.